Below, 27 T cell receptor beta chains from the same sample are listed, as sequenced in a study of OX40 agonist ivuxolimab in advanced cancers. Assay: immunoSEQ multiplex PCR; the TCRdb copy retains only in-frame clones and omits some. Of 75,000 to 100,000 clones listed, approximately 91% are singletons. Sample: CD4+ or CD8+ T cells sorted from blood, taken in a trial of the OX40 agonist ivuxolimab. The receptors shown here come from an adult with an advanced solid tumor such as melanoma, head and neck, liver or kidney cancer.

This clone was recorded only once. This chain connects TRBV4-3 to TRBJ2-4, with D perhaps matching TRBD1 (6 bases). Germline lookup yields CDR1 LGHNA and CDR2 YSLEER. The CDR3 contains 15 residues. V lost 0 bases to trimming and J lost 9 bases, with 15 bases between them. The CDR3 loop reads CASSQDHDRQAIQYF. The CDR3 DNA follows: TGCGCCAGCAGCCAAGACCATGACAGGCAGGCCATTCAGTACTTC.

CDR3 protein: CASSLATGPYNEQFF. CDR3 nucleotide sequence: TGCGCCAGCAGCTTGGCCACGGGACCCTACAATGAGCAGTTCTTC. V gene TRBV5-1 combines with J gene TRBJ2-1; D might be TRBD1 or TRBD2, each matching 5 bases. Deletions cut 0 bases from V and 2 bases from J, with 9 bases between. This CDR3 region has 15 residues. Per the germline V gene, CDR1 is SGHRS and CDR2 is YFSETQ.

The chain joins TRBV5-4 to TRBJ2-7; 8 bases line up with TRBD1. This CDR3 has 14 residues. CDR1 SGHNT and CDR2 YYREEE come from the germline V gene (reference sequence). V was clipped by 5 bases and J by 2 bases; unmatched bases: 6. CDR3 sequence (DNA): TGTGCCAGCAGACCGGGACAGGCTACCTACGAGCAGTACTTC. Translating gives CASRPGQATYEQYF.

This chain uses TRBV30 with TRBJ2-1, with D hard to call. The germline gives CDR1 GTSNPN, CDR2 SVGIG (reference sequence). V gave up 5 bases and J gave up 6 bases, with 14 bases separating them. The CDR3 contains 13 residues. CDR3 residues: CAWSPGPSNEQFF. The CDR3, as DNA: TGTGCCTGGTCACCCGGTCCCTCCAATGAGCAGTTCTTC.

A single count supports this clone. CDR3 sequence (DNA): TGTGCCACCGGGGGCAGGGCTTTTTCTAACTATGGCTACACCTTC. Translating gives CATGGRAFSNYGYTF. This sequence joins TRBV27 and TRBJ1-2, with D maybe TRBD1 (6 bases). This CDR3 spans 15 amino acids. Germline assignment: CDR1 MNHEY and CDR2 SMNVEV (reference sequence). V lost 10 bases, J lost 0 bases, and 18 bases lay in between.

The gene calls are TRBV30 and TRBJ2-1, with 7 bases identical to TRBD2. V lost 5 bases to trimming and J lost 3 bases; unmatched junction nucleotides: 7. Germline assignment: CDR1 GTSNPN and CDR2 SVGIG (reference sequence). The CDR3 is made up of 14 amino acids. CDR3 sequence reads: CAWGAGLYYNEQFF. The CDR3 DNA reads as TGTGCCTGGGGGGCGGGACTATACTACAATGAGCAGTTCTTC.

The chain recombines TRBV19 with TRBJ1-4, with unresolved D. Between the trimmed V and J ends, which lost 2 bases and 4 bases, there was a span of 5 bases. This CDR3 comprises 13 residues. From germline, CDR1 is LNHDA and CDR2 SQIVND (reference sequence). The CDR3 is CASSIMGNEKLFF. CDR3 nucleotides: TGTGCCAGTAGTATAATGGGTAATGAAAAACTGTTTTTT.

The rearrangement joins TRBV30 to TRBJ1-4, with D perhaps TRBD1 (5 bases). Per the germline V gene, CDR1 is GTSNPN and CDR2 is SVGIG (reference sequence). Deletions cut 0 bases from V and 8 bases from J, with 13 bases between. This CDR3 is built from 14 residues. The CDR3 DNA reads TGTGCCTGGAGTGTGACTTCAGGGCGCGAAAAACTGTTTTTT. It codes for CAWSVTSGREKLFF.

CDR3 residues: CASSEAGQSYNEQFF. The CDR3 DNA is TGTGCCAGCAGTGAAGCAGGACAGAGTTACAATGAGCAGTTCTTC. The chain links TRBV6-1 to TRBJ2-1, with a possible D match to TRBD1 (6 bases). Per the germline V gene, CDR1 is MNHNS and CDR2 is SASEGT. The CDR3 has 15 amino acids. V lost 0 bases and J lost 4, with 10 bases in between.

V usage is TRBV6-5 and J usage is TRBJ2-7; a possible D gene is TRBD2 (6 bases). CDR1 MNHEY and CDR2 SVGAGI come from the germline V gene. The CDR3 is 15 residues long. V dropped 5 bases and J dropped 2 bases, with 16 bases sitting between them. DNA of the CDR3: TGTGCCAGCAGTACGCCCGGGGAGGCGGCCTACGAGCAGTACTTC. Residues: CASSTPGEAAYEQYF.

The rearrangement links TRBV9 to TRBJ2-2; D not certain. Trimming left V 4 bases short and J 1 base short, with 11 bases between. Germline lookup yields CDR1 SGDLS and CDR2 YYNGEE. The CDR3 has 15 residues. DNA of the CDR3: TGTGCCAGCAGCCTGATGGGGTTGAACACCGGGGAGCTGTTTTTT. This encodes CASSLMGLNTGELFF.

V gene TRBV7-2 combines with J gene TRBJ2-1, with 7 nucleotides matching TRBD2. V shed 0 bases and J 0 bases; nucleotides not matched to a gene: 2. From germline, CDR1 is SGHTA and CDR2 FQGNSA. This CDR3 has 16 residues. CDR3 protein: CASSLATGGSYNEQFF. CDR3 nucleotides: TGTGCCAGCAGCTTAGCTACGGGAGGCTCCTACAATGAGCAGTTCTTC.

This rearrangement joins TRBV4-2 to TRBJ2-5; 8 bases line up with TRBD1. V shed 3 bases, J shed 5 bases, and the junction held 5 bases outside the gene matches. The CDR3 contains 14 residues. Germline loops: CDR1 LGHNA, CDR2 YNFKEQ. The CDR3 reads CASSHGQGPETQYF. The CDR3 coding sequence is TGTGCCAGCAGCCATGGACAGGGCCCTGAGACCCAGTACTTC.

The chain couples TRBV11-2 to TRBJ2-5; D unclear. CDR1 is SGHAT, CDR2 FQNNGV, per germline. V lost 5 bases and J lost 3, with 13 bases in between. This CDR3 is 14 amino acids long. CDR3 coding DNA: TGTGCCAGCAGCCCCCCACCGGGCGAAGAGACCCAGTACTTC. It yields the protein CASSPPPGEETQYF.

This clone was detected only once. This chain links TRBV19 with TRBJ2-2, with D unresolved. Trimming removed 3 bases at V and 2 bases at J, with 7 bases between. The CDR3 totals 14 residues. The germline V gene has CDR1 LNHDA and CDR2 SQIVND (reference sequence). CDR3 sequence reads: CASSILGNTGELFF. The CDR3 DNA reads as TGTGCCAGTAGTATCTTGGGAAACACCGGGGAGCTGTTTTTT.

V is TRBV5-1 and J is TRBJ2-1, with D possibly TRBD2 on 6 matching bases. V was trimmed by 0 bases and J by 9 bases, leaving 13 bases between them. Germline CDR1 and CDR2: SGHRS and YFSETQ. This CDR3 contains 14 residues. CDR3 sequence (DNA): TGCGCCAGCAGCTTGGCCTTAGGGAGGAGTGAGCAGTTCTTC. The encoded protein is CASSLALGRSEQFF.

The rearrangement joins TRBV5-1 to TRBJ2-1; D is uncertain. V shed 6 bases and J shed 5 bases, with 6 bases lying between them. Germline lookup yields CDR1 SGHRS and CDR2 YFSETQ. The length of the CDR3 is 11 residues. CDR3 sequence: CASNQNNEQFF. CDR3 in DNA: TGCGCCAGCAACCAGAACAATGAGCAGTTCTTC.

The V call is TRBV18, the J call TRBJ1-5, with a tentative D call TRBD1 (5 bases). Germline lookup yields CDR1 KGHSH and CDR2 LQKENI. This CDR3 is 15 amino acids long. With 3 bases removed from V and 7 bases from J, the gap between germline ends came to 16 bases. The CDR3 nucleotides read TGTGCCAGCTCACCGGGATGGGGGTCGGGACAGCCCCAGCATTTT. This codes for CASSPGWGSGQPQHF.

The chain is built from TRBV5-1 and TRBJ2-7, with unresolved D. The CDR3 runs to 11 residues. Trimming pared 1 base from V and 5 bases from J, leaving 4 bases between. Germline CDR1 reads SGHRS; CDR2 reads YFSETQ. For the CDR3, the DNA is TGCGCCAGCAGCTTGAGGGACGAGCAGTACTTC. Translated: CASSLRDEQYF. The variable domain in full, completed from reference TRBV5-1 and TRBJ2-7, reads KAGVTQTPRYLIKTRGQQVTLSCSPISGHRSVSWYQQTPGQGLQFLFEYFSETQRNKGNFPGRFSGRQFSNSRSEMNVSTLELGDSALYLCASSLRDEQYFGPGTRLTVT.

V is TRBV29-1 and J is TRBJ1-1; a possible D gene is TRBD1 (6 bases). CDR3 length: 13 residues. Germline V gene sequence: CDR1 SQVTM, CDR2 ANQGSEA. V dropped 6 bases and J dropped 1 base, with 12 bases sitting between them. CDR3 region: CSVSQGTNTEAFF. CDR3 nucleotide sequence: TGCAGCGTCTCACAGGGAACGAACACTGAAGCTTTCTTT.

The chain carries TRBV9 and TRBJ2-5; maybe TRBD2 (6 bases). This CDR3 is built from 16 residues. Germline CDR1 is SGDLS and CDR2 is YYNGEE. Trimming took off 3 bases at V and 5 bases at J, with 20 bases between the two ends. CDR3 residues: CASSASDGGSRETQYF. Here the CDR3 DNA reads TGTGCCAGCAGCGCCTCAGATGGAGGGTCCAGGGAGACCCAGTACTTC.

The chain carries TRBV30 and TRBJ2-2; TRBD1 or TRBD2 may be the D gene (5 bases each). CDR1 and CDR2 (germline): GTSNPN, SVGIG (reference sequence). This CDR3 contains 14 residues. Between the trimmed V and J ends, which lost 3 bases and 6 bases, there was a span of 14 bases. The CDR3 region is CAWRGVLKSGELFF. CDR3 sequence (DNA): TGTGCCTGGAGGGGGGTCCTAAAGTCCGGGGAGCTGTTTTTT.

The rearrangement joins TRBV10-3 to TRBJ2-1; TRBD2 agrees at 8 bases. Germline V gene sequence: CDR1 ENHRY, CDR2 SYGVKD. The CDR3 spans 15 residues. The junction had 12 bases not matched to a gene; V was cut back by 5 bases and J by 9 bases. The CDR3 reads CAISPTSGVITEQFF. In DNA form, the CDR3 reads TGTGCCATCAGTCCAACTAGCGGAGTCATCACTGAGCAGTTCTTC.

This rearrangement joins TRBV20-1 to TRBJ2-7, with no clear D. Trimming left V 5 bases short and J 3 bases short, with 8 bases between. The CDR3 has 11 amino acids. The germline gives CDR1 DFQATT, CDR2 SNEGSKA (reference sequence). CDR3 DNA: TGCAGTGCTGGCAGACTCTACGAGCAGTACTTC. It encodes CSAGRLYEQYF.

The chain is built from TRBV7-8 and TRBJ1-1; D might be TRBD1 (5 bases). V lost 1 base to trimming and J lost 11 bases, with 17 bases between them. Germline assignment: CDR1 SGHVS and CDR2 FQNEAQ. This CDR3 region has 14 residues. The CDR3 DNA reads TGTGCCAGCAGCTTAGGGGGCTCCTCTGGTTTGGCTTTCTTT. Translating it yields CASSLGGSSGLAFF.

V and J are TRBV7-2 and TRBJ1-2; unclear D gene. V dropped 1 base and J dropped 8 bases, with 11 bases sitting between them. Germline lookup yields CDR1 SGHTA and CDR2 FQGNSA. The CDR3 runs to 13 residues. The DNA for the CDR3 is TGTGCCAGCAGCTTAGTGGCCCGAAACGGCTACACCTTC. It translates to CASSLVARNGYTF.

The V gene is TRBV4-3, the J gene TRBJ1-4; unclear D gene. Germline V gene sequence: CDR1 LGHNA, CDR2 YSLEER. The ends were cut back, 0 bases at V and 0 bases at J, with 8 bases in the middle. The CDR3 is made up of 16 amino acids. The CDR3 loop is CASSQDQLSTNEKLFF. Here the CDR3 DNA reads TGCGCCAGCAGCCAAGATCAACTCTCAACTAATGAAAAACTGTTTTTT.